This T cell receptor beta chain was documented in a study of identical twins. Whole-study results and caveats: Those out-of-frame alpha sequences shared by twins showed an excess of low generation probability. Cord blood beta clonotypes that were abundant carried fewer insertions, and memory repertoires showed no such trend.

cDNA carried unique molecular identifiers, and a universal primer site was added by template switching. MiXCR, applied by TCRdb to the 5' RACE reads, yields one record per CDR3 protein. The sample contains 600,000 to 700,000 distinct CDR3 sequences, about 20% of which appear only once. This clonotype came up many times. The antigen remains undetermined. The CDR3 loop spans 12 amino acids. CDR1 is DFQATT, CDR2 SNEGSKA, per germline (reference sequence). Losses at the gene ends were 6 bases for V and 6 bases for J; bases not matched to a gene: 7. Every sampled donor was Caucasian and healthy. The same specimen was also included in a second study, on T cells expressing NK-cell markers.

Sequenced input: PBMCs. V and J are TRBV20-1 and TRBJ2-7; 8 nucleotides align to TRBD2. The TCR was taken from a woman in her late teens or twenties in good health. The CDR3 spells CSAKGLVGEQYF. CDR3 nucleotides: TGCAGTGCAAAGGGACTAGTGGGCGAGCAGTACTTC.